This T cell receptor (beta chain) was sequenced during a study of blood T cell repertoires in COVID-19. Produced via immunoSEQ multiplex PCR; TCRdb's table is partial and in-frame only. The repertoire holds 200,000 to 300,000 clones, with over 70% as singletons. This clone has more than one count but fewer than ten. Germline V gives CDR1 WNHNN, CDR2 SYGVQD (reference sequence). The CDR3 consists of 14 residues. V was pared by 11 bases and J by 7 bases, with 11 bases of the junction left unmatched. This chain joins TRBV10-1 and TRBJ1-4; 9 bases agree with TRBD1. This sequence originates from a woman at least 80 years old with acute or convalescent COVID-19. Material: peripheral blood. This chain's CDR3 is CAGGWTGACEKLFF. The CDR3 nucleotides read TGCGCCGGAGGTTGGACAGGGGCGTGTGAAAAACTGTTTTTT.